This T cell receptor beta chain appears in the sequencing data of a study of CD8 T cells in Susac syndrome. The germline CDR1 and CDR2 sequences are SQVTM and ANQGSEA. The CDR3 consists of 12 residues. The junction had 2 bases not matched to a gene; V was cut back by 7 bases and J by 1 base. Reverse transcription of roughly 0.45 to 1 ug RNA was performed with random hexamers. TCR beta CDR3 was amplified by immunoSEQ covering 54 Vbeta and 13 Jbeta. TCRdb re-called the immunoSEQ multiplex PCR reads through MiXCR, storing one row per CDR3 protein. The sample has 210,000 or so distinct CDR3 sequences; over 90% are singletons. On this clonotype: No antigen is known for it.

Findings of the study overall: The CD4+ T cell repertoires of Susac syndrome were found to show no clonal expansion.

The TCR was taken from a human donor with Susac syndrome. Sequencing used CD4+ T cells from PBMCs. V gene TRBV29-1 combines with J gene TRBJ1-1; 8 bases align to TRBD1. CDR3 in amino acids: CSAGQGNTEAFF. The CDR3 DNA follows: TGCAGCGCCGGACAGGGGAACACTGAAGCTTTCTTT.